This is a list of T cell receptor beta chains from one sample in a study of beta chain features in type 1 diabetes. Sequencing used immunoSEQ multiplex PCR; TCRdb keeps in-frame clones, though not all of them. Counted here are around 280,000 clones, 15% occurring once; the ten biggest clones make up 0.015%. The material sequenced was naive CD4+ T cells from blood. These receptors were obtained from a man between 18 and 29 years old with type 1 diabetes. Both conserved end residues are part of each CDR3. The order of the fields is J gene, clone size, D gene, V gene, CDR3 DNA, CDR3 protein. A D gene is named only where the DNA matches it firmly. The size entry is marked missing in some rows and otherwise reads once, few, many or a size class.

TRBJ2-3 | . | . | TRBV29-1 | TGCAGCGTTTCGGTTTTAGAAACCACAGATACGCAGTATTTT | CSVSVLETTDTQYF
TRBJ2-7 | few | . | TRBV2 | TGTGCCAGCACCCCCTCGCGGGAGCAGTACTTC | CASTPSREQYF
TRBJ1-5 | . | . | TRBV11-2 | TGTGCCAGCAGCAACTCGGATGGAGATCAGCCCCAGCATTTT | CASSNSDGDQPQHF
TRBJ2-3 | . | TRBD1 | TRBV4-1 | TGCGCCAGCAGCCAAGACGACAGGGTGACAGATACGCAGTATTTT | CASSQDDRVTDTQYF
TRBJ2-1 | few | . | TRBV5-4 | TGTGCCAGCAGCTTCCAGTCGGGTGGGTTCCACAATGAGCAGTTCTTC | CASSFQSGGFHNEQFF
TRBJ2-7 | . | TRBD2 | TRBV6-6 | TGTGCCACCAGGCGGGGGGCCTACGAGCAGTACTTC | CATRRGAYEQYF
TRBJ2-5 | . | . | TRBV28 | TGTGCCAGCGGGGGGTGGCAAGAGACCCAGTACTTC | CASGGWQETQYF
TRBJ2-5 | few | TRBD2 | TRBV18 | TGTGCCAGCTCACCGGTGTGGACTAGCGGGGGTTCGAAAGAGACCCAGTACTTC | CASSPVWTSGGSKETQYF
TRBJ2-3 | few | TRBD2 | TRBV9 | TGTGCCAGCAGCGTACTAGCGGCGACAAAGGGTACGCAGTATTTT | CASSVLAATKGTQYF
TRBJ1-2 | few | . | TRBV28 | TGTGCCAGCAGGACGGCGGGGGATGACTATGGCTACACCTTC | CASRTAGDDYGYTF
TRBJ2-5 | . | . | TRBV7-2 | TGTGCCAGCAGCCTAATAGCCGGGGAGACCCAGTACTTC | CASSLIAGETQYF
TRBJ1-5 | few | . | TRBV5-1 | TGCGCCAGCAGCTTGGGGGAGGAGGGTCAGCCCCAGCATTTT | CASSLGEEGQPQHF
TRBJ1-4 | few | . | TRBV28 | TGTGCCAGCAGTTTGGCCGGGGATAGAGGATTTCGATTT | CASSLAGDRGFRF
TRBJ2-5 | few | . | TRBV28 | TGTGCCAGCAAACGGGATGAGACCCAGTACTTC | CASKRDETQYF
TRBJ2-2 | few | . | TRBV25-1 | TGTGCCAGCAGTGATCGGGCCAGGGACACCGGGGAGCTGTTTTTT | CASSDRARDTGELFF
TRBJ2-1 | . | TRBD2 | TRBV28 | TGTGCCAGCAGTTTTCGGCTAGCGGGAACCTACAATGAGCAGTTCTTC | CASSFRLAGTYNEQFF
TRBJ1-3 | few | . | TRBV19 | TGTGCCAGTAGGCCCAGGGGCGCTTCGCCTGGAAACACCATATATTTT | CASRPRGASPGNTIYF
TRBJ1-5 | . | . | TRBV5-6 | TGTGCCAGCAGCTTGGGATCATCGGGGTTCGGCAATCAGCCCCAGCATTTT | CASSLGSSGFGNQPQHF
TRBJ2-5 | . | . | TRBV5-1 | TGCGCCAGCAGCTTGTTACTTGCAGGGGATGAGACCCAGTACTTC | CASSLLLAGDETQYF
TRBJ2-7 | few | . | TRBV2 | TGTGCCAGCATTGGGACAAGATCGTACGAGCAGTACTTC | CASIGTRSYEQYF
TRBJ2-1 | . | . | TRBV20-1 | TGCAGTGCTAGCCGCAATGAGCAGTTCTTC | CSASRNEQFF
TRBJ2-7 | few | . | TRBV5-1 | TGCGCCAGCAGCCTATTGACAGCAGCCTACGAGCAGTACTTC | CASSLLTAAYEQYF
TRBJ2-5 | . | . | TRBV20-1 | TGCAGTGCTGCCATTAGTTTTTCCCAGTACTTC | CSAAISFSQYF
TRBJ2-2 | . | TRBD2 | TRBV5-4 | TGTGCCAGCAGCCCATTGAGCGGGAGGGGGAGCACCGGGGAGCTGTTTTTT | CASSPLSGRGSTGELFF
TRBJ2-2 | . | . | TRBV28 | TGTGCCAGCAGCCCTAACACCGGGGAGCTGTTTTTT | CASSPNTGELFF
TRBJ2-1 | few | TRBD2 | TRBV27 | TGTGCCAGCAGTTTGTCCATAGCGGGGGGGAGGAATGAGCAGTTCTTC | CASSLSIAGGRNEQFF
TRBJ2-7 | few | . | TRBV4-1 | TGCGCCAGCAGCCAAGATATAGTCCAGGCAGGGGCAACCTACGAGCAGTACTTC | CASSQDIVQAGATYEQYF
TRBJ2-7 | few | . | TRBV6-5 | TGTGCCAGCAGTTACTTCCTAGACAGCCCCTACGAGCAGTACTTC | CASSYFLDSPYEQYF
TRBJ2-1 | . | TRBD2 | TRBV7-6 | TGTGCCAGCAGTTCGCAGCGGGGGGACTACAATGAGCAGTTCTTC | CASSSQRGDYNEQFF
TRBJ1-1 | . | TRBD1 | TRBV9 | TGTGCCAGCAGCGCTATAACAGGGGGCAACACTGAAGCTTTCTTT | CASSAITGGNTEAFF
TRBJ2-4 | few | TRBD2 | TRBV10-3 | TGTGCCATCAGTGCCGGACTAGCGCTGGGAGCCAAAAACATTCAGTACTTC | CAISAGLALGAKNIQYF
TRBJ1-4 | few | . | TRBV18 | TGTGCCAGCTCCCTCTTCACAGGCAACCCTAATGAAAAACTGTTTTTT | CASSLFTGNPNEKLFF
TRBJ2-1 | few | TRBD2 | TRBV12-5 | TGTGCTAGTGGCCTGACTAGCGGGGGGAGCTACAATGAGCAGTTCTTC | CASGLTSGGSYNEQFF
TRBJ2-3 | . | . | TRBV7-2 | TGTGCTATCAGGGGGGCCACAGATACGCAGTATTTT | CAIRGATDTQYF
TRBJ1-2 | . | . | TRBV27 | TGTGCCAGCAGTTTATCTCCTTTAAGTAGAGGAGGCTACACCTTC | CASSLSPLSRGGYTF
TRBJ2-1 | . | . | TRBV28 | TGTGCCAGCAGACAAACGGGTTTCTACAATGAGCAGTTCTTC | CASRQTGFYNEQFF
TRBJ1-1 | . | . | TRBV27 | TGTGCCAGCAGTTTAATGCGAAACACTGAAGCTTTCTTT | CASSLMRNTEAFF
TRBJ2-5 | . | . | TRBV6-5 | TGTGCCAGCAGTTACTCGAGGCCCTGGGAGACCCAGTACTTC | CASSYSRPWETQYF
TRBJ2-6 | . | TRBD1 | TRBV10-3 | TGTGCCATCAATCCCGGAGGGGACAGGGCCCTTTCTGGGGCCAACGTCCTGACTTTC | CAINPGGDRALSGANVLTF
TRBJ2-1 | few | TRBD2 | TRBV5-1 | TGCGCCAGCAGCTGGGGACTAGCGGATTCCTACAATGAGCAGTTCTTC | CASSWGLADSYNEQFF
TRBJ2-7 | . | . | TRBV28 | TGTGCCAGCAGTCCTGTGGACAGATACGAGCAGTACTTC | CASSPVDRYEQYF
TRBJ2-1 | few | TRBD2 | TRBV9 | TGTGCCAGCAGCCCTTGGAGCGGGAGGGAGTACAATGAGCAGTTCTTC | CASSPWSGREYNEQFF
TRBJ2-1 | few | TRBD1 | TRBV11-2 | TGTGCCAGCAGCAAACTACAGGGGGGCTCCTACAATGAGCAGTTCTTC | CASSKLQGGSYNEQFF
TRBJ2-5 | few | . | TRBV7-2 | TGTGCCAGCAGCCCTGGGGGCCGGACCCAGTACTTC | CASSPGGRTQYF
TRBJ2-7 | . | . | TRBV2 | TGTGCCAGCAGTATACAGGACGCCCGAGTTGGGGAGCAGTACTTC | CASSIQDARVGEQYF
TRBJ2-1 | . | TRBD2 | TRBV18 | TGTGCCAGCTACACCGGGGAAGGACTAGCCTACAATGAGCAGTTCTTC | CASYTGEGLAYNEQFF